This is a list of T cell receptor beta chains from one sample in a study of vaccination and CD4 T cells after COVID-19. For these receptors, no antigen is known. TCRdb fed the PCR reads into MiXCR, producing one record per CDR3 protein. The sample holds roughly 28,000 distinct CDR3 sequences, less than 45% seen once. This material consisted of CD4+ T cells from blood, cultured in vitro, taken about 7 months after SARS-CoV-2 vaccination. The receptors stem from a human donor who had recovered from COVID-19. Both conserved end residues are part of each CDR3. Each record gives: V gene, clone size, D gene, CDR3 length, J gene, CDR3 protein, CDR3 DNA. A D gene is named only where the DNA matches it firmly. Not every row has a clone size; where given, it reads once, few, many or a size class.

V gene: TRBV6-4; clone size: NA; D gene: NA; CDR3 length: 15; J gene: TRBJ1-1; CDR3 protein: CASRQPTALNTEAFF; CDR3 DNA: TGTGCCAGCAGACAACCTACAGCACTGAACACTGAAGCTTTCTTT
V gene: TRBV7-3; clone size: few; D gene: NA; CDR3 length: 15; J gene: TRBJ2-1; CDR3 protein: CASSTSGGANNEQFF; CDR3 DNA: TGTGCCAGCAGTACCTCTGGGGGAGCTAACAATGAGCAGTTCTTC
V gene: TRBV24-1; clone size: NA; D gene: NA; CDR3 length: 16; J gene: TRBJ2-1; CDR3 protein: CATSDRNRDGNNEQFF; CDR3 DNA: TGTGCCACCAGTGACCGTAACAGGGATGGGAACAATGAGCAGTTCTTC
V gene: TRBV20-1; clone size: few; D gene: NA; CDR3 length: 13; J gene: TRBJ2-1; CDR3 protein: CSARRTRANEQFF; CDR3 DNA: TGCAGTGCTAGGCGTACTAGGGCCAATGAGCAGTTCTTC
V gene: TRBV7-3; clone size: few; D gene: NA; CDR3 length: 16; J gene: TRBJ1-1; CDR3 protein: CASSLRSGGLGTEAFF; CDR3 DNA: TGTGCCAGCAGCTTAAGGTCGGGGGGTTTGGGCACTGAAGCTTTCTTT
V gene: TRBV20-1; clone size: NA; D gene: NA; CDR3 length: 16; J gene: TRBJ2-1; CDR3 protein: CSARDSEGSSYNEQFF; CDR3 DNA: TGCAGTGCTAGAGATTCCGAGGGGAGCTCCTACAATGAGCAGTTCTTC
V gene: TRBV7-6; clone size: NA; D gene: NA; CDR3 length: 18; J gene: TRBJ2-1; CDR3 protein: CASSSSFSGTVFNNEQFF; CDR3 DNA: TGTGCCAGCAGCTCGTCGTTCTCCGGGACCGTCTTCAACAATGAGCAGTTCTTC
V gene: TRBV7-2; clone size: NA; D gene: NA; CDR3 length: 15; J gene: TRBJ2-7; CDR3 protein: CASSSKGGWGYEQYF; CDR3 DNA: TGTGCCAGCAGTTCAAAGGGGGGCTGGGGCTACGAGCAGTACTTC
V gene: TRBV4-3; clone size: few; D gene: TRBD1; CDR3 length: 13; J gene: TRBJ1-2; CDR3 protein: CASSPTGGHGYTF; CDR3 DNA: TGCGCCAGCAGCCCGACAGGGGGCCATGGCTACACCTTC
V gene: TRBV19; clone size: NA; D gene: NA; CDR3 length: 12; J gene: TRBJ1-5; CDR3 protein: CASSIGNRPQHF; CDR3 DNA: TGTGCCAGTAGTATAGGAAATCGGCCCCAGCATTTT
V gene: TRBV20-1; clone size: NA; D gene: TRBD1; CDR3 length: 18; J gene: TRBJ1-5; CDR3 protein: CSARELITGDGSNQPQHF; CDR3 DNA: TGCAGTGCTAGAGAACTTATTACAGGGGATGGTAGCAATCAGCCCCAGCATTTT
V gene: TRBV6-1; clone size: NA; D gene: NA; CDR3 length: 14; J gene: TRBJ2-7; CDR3 protein: CASSIGRDSREQYF; CDR3 DNA: TGTGCCAGCAGTATCGGTCGCGATTCTAGGGAGCAGTACTTC
V gene: TRBV6-2/TRBV6-3; clone size: few; D gene: NA; CDR3 length: 12; J gene: TRBJ2-1; CDR3 protein: CASSLSDNEQFF; CDR3 DNA: TGTGCCAGCAGTCTTAGCGACAATGAGCAGTTCTTC
V gene: TRBV24-1; clone size: NA; D gene: NA; CDR3 length: 16; J gene: TRBJ2-3; CDR3 protein: CATSDSSGSRTDTQYF; CDR3 DNA: TGTGCCACCAGTGATTCCTCCGGCTCACGCACAGATACGCAGTATTTT
V gene: TRBV7-9; clone size: few; D gene: NA; CDR3 length: 12; J gene: TRBJ1-3; CDR3 protein: CASSPGGDTIYF; CDR3 DNA: TGTGCCAGCAGCCCAGGAGGGGACACCATATATTTT
V gene: TRBV28; clone size: NA; D gene: NA; CDR3 length: 16; J gene: TRBJ2-2; CDR3 protein: CASSPSGLYNTGELFF; CDR3 DNA: TGTGCCAGCAGTCCCTCGGGGTTATATAACACCGGGGAGCTGTTTTTT
V gene: TRBV7-3; clone size: NA; D gene: NA; CDR3 length: 13; J gene: TRBJ2-6; CDR3 protein: CASSSPGANVLTF; CDR3 DNA: TGTGCCAGCAGCTCGCCTGGGGCCAACGTCCTGACTTTC
V gene: TRBV6-1; clone size: NA; D gene: NA; CDR3 length: 13; J gene: TRBJ2-3; CDR3 protein: CASRTGSPNTQYF; CDR3 DNA: TGTGCCAGCAGAACCGGGAGTCCAAATACGCAGTATTTT
V gene: TRBV29-1; clone size: NA; D gene: NA; CDR3 length: 12; J gene: TRBJ2-3; CDR3 protein: CSVEKGPDTQYF; CDR3 DNA: TGCAGCGTTGAGAAAGGCCCAGATACGCAGTATTTT
V gene: TRBV7-9; clone size: NA; D gene: NA; CDR3 length: 13; J gene: TRBJ2-3; CDR3 protein: CASSLVGTDTQYF; CDR3 DNA: TGTGCCAGCAGCTTAGTCGGCACAGATACGCAGTATTTT
V gene: TRBV6-1; clone size: NA; D gene: NA; CDR3 length: 13; J gene: TRBJ1-1; CDR3 protein: CASSNPASTEAFF; CDR3 DNA: TGTGCCAGCAGTAACCCTGCATCCACTGAAGCTTTCTTT
V gene: TRBV10-1; clone size: NA; D gene: NA; CDR3 length: 11; J gene: TRBJ2-7; CDR3 protein: CASSENYEQYF; CDR3 DNA: TGCGCCAGCAGTGAGAACTACGAGCAGTACTTC
V gene: TRBV18; clone size: NA; D gene: NA; CDR3 length: 14; J gene: TRBJ1-5; CDR3 protein: CASSPGGGDQPQHF; CDR3 DNA: TGTGCCAGCTCGCCGGGGGGGGGGGATCAGCCCCAGCATTTT
V gene: TRBV20-1; clone size: few; D gene: TRBD2; CDR3 length: 14; J gene: TRBJ2-7; CDR3 protein: CSALLAGDPYEQYF; CDR3 DNA: TGCAGTGCTCTTCTAGCGGGAGATCCCTACGAGCAGTACTTC
V gene: TRBV5-1; clone size: NA; D gene: NA; CDR3 length: 14; J gene: TRBJ2-1; CDR3 protein: CASSLVWGDNEQFF; CDR3 DNA: TGCGCCAGCAGCTTGGTGTGGGGGGACAATGAGCAGTTCTTC
V gene: TRBV29-1; clone size: NA; D gene: TRBD2; CDR3 length: 14; J gene: TRBJ2-3; CDR3 protein: CSVELSGRSDTQYF; CDR3 DNA: TGCAGCGTGGAACTTAGCGGGAGATCGGATACGCAGTATTTT
V gene: TRBV21-1; clone size: medium-sized; D gene: NA; CDR3 length: 18; J gene: TRBJ2-7; CDR3 protein: CASSKPVIRDRASYEQYF; CDR3 DNA: TGTGCCAGCAGCAAACCGGTAATCCGGGACAGAGCCTCCTACGAGCAGTACTTC
V gene: TRBV20-1; clone size: few; D gene: NA; CDR3 length: 14; J gene: TRBJ1-2; CDR3 protein: CSATTTGRHYGYTF; CDR3 DNA: TGCAGTGCTACCACCACGGGGCGGCACTATGGCTACACCTTC
V gene: TRBV10-3; clone size: NA; D gene: NA; CDR3 length: 12; J gene: TRBJ2-7; CDR3 protein: CASRVAVYEQYF; CDR3 DNA: TGTGCCAGCAGGGTGGCGGTCTACGAGCAGTACTTC
V gene: TRBV20-1; clone size: NA; D gene: NA; CDR3 length: 13; J gene: TRBJ1-6; CDR3 protein: CSATTRTPPPLHF; CDR3 DNA: TGCAGTGCTACAACCCGGACTCCGCCGCCCCTCCACTTT
V gene: TRBV6-5; clone size: few; D gene: TRBD2; CDR3 length: 16; J gene: TRBJ2-7; CDR3 protein: CASSYSGTSKAYEQYF; CDR3 DNA: TGTGCCAGCAGTTACTCGGGGACTAGTAAAGCCTACGAGCAGTACTTC
V gene: TRBV7-8; clone size: NA; D gene: TRBD1; CDR3 length: 13; J gene: TRBJ2-1; CDR3 protein: CASRYRGRNEQFF; CDR3 DNA: TGTGCCAGCCGCTACAGGGGGCGGAATGAGCAGTTCTTC
V gene: TRBV5-4; clone size: few; D gene: TRBD1; CDR3 length: 14; J gene: TRBJ1-2; CDR3 protein: CASRGTGTNYGYTF; CDR3 DNA: TGTGCCAGCAGAGGGACAGGGACGAACTATGGCTACACCTTC
V gene: TRBV19; clone size: NA; D gene: TRBD2; CDR3 length: 14; J gene: TRBJ2-5; CDR3 protein: CASSTSSGSGTQYF; CDR3 DNA: TGTGCCAGTAGTACGTCTAGCGGGAGTGGGACCCAGTACTTC
V gene: TRBV6-1; clone size: NA; D gene: TRBD2; CDR3 length: 14; J gene: TRBJ2-1; CDR3 protein: CASGGGAPFNEQFF; CDR3 DNA: TGTGCCAGCGGGGGGGGAGCCCCATTCAATGAGCAGTTCTTC
V gene: TRBV24-1; clone size: NA; D gene: NA; CDR3 length: 14; J gene: TRBJ2-3; CDR3 protein: CATSDRTGTDTQYF; CDR3 DNA: TGTGCCACCAGTGACCGGACTGGCACAGATACGCAGTATTTT
V gene: TRBV28; clone size: NA; D gene: NA; CDR3 length: 16; J gene: TRBJ2-7; CDR3 protein: CASSFVGLGYLNEQYF; CDR3 DNA: TGTGCCAGCAGTTTCGTGGGTCTCGGGTATCTAAACGAGCAGTACTTC
V gene: TRBV7-8; clone size: few; D gene: NA; CDR3 length: 13; J gene: TRBJ2-3; CDR3 protein: CASSLRNTDTQYF; CDR3 DNA: TGTGCCAGCAGCTTACGGAACACAGATACGCAGTATTTT
V gene: TRBV20-1; clone size: NA; D gene: TRBD2; CDR3 length: 15; J gene: TRBJ2-5; CDR3 protein: CSARTRTSPEETQYF; CDR3 DNA: TGCAGTGCTAGGACAAGGACTAGCCCGGAAGAGACCCAGTACTTC
V gene: TRBV20-1; clone size: medium-sized; D gene: NA; CDR3 length: 13; J gene: TRBJ1-1; CDR3 protein: CSALGNTNTEAFF; CDR3 DNA: TGCAGTGCTCTCGGGAATACGAACACTGAAGCTTTCTTT
V gene: TRBV20-1; clone size: NA; D gene: NA; CDR3 length: 14; J gene: TRBJ2-5; CDR3 protein: CSARFRSIQETQYF; CDR3 DNA: TGCAGTGCTAGATTTCGGAGTATCCAAGAGACCCAGTACTTC
V gene: TRBV20-1; clone size: medium-sized; D gene: TRBD2; CDR3 length: 16; J gene: TRBJ2-5; CDR3 protein: CSARGPGTRSVETQYF; CDR3 DNA: TGCAGTGCTAGGGGTCCCGGGACTAGGTCGGTGGAGACCCAGTACTTC
V gene: TRBV6-5; clone size: NA; D gene: NA; CDR3 length: 12; J gene: TRBJ1-1; CDR3 protein: CASSYRNTEAFF; CDR3 DNA: TGTGCCAGCAGTTACCGGAACACTGAAGCTTTCTTT
V gene: TRBV7-2; clone size: NA; D gene: TRBD2; CDR3 length: 16; J gene: TRBJ2-7; CDR3 protein: CASSLGTSGSSYEQYF; CDR3 DNA: TGTGCCAGCAGCTTAGGGACTAGCGGGAGCTCCTACGAGCAGTACTTC
V gene: TRBV20-1; clone size: NA; D gene: TRBD1; CDR3 length: 14; J gene: TRBJ1-3; CDR3 protein: CSAMTGDDLSTIYF; CDR3 DNA: TGCAGTGCCATGACAGGGGACGATCTCAGCACCATATATTTT
V gene: TRBV20-1; clone size: NA; D gene: TRBD2; CDR3 length: 17; J gene: TRBJ2-7; CDR3 protein: CSARDGVAGLRYYEQYF; CDR3 DNA: TGCAGTGCCAGAGACGGGGTAGCGGGACTTAGATACTACGAGCAGTACTTC
V gene: TRBV2; clone size: NA; D gene: NA; CDR3 length: 14; J gene: TRBJ1-2; CDR3 protein: CASTEAGGLYGYTF; CDR3 DNA: TGTGCCAGCACAGAGGCGGGGGGCTTGTATGGCTACACCTTC
V gene: TRBV6-2/TRBV6-3; clone size: few; D gene: NA; CDR3 length: 12; J gene: TRBJ1-5; CDR3 protein: CASSYRPPVQHF; CDR3 DNA: TGTGCCAGCAGTTACCGGCCCCCCGTCCAGCATTTT
V gene: TRBV28; clone size: NA; D gene: TRBD2; CDR3 length: 15; J gene: TRBJ2-1; CDR3 protein: CASSRTSGSYNEQFF; CDR3 DNA: TGTGCCAGCAGTCGGACTAGCGGGAGCTACAATGAGCAGTTCTTC
V gene: TRBV20-1; clone size: few; D gene: TRBD1; CDR3 length: 13; J gene: TRBJ2-5; CDR3 protein: CSALDRAKKSQYF; CDR3 DNA: TGCAGTGCCCTAGACAGGGCGAAGAAGTCCCAGTACTTC